This T cell receptor beta chain comes out of a study of T cells after yellow fever vaccination. As for the study in general: Preparing low-cell-number fractions relied on SMART-Seq v4 Ultra Low Input. Study results and limitations: It was the secondary response that reached its peak faster, day 5 versus 15, but it was weaker. In post-booster samples, most primary-vaccination clones reappeared (about 95% CD4, 88% CD8).

The CDR3 runs to 17 residues. Between the trimmed V and J ends, which lost 4 bases and 5 bases, there was a span of 24 bases. Germline CDR1 is DFQATT and CDR2 is SNEGSKA (reference sequence). There are a few counts of this clonotype. As yet, its antigen is unknown. Template switching with 5'RACE generated the TCR cDNA and added a universal primer site and UMIs. TCRdb processed the 5' RACE reads anew with MiXCR; each CDR3 protein has one entry. The sample lists 500,000 to 550,000 distinct CDR3 sequences, 20% to 25% occurring once. This TCR derives from a man aged 18 to 29 who received the YFV17D yellow fever vaccine. Here the sequenced sample was PBMCs, taken roughly 20 days after the first yellow fever vaccination. The chain links TRBV20-1 to TRBJ2-1; D gene unclear. CDR3 amino acids: CSAIRPGFTTLNNEQFF. The CDR3 bases are TGCAGTGCTATCCGCCCGGGCTTCACAACCCTTAACAATGAGCAGTTCTTC.